This T cell receptor beta chain was profiled in a study of beta chain features in type 1 diabetes. General observations from the study: In cDNA sequencing, cells with high TCR expression could be over-represented. A PCR bias possibly favoring shorter templates would apply equally to patients and controls. The study found fewer insertions and more deletions at VDJ junctions in type 1 diabetes patients. Patients with Type 1 diabetes showed moderately but significantly shorter TCRB CDR3s in all four CD4+ subsets.

The investigators reverse transcribed all of the isolated RNA, so they sequenced expressed TCRB transcripts. Produced via immunoSEQ multiplex PCR; TCRdb's table is partial and in-frame only. The table lists hundreds of thousands of clones, roughly 13% of them singletons. Worth noting for this clone: Its antigen remains unidentified.

The V gene lost 3 bases and the J gene lost 3 bases, with 11 bases spanning the gap. Germline CDR1 LGHNA, CDR2 YNFKEQ. There are 14 residues in the CDR3. This chain uses TRBV4-2 with TRBJ2-5, with D tentatively TRBD1 (5 bases). Sequenced: naive CD4+ T cells from blood. This TCR came from a man between 18 and 35 years old in good health. DNA of the CDR3: TGTGCCAGCAGCCATCGACAGCCCGAAGAGACCCAGTACTTC. Translated: CASSHRQPEETQYF.